This TCR beta chain was recovered during a study of regulatory T cells in long-lasting Graves disease. Time point: newly diagnosed GD, antithyroid drugs for less than 3 months. PBMCs were the source of the RNA used for TCR sequencing. Construction of the TCR beta libraries employed iRepertoire HTBI primers in conjunction with Arm-PCR of CDR3 regions. TCRdb called the multiplex PCR reads again in MiXCR, with one record for every CDR3 protein. This sample has under 700,000 distinct CDR3 sequences; 15% to 20% occur once, and the top ten carry approximately 25%. These records were also assigned to another study, of T cells in Graves' hyperthyroidism and ophthalmopathy.

Here the sequenced sample was peripheral blood mononuclear cells (PBMCs), taken at new diagnosis, from a patient treated with antithyroid drugs. The receptor was derived from a woman aged 35-65 years with Graves disease.

CDR3 region: CASSPNRGSYNEQFF. The CDR3 DNA follows: TGTGCCAGCAGCCCCAATAGGGGGAGTTACAATGAGCAGTTCTTC. V and J are TRBV6-2 or TRBV6-3 and TRBJ2-1, with D tentatively TRBD1 (6 bases). The CDR3 runs 15 residues. Germline loops: CDR1 MNHEY, CDR2 SVGEGT. V lost 6 bases and J lost 4, with 16 bases in between.